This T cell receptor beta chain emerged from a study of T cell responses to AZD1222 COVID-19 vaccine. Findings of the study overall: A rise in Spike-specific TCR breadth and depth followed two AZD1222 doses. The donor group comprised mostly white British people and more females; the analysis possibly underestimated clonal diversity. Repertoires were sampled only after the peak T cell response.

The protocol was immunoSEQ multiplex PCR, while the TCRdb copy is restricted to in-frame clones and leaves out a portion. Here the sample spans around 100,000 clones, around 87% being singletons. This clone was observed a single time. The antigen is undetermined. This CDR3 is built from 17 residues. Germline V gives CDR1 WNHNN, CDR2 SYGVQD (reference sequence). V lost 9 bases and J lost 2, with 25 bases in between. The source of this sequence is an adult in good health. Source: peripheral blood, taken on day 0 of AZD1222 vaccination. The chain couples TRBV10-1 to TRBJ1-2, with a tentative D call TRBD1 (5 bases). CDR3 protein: CARTRVLSQVENYGYTF. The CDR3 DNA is TGCGCCAGGACCAGGGTTCTAAGTCAAGTCGAGAACTATGGCTACACCTTC.